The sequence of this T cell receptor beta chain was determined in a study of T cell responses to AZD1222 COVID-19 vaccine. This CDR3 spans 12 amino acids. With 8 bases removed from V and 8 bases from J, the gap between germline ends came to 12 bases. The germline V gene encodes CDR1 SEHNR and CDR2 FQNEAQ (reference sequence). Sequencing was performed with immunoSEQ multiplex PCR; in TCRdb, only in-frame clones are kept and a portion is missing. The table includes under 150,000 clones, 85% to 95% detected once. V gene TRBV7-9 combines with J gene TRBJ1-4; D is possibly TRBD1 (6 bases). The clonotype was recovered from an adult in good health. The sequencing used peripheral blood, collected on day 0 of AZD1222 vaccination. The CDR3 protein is CASGTQREKLFF. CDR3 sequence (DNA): TGTGCCAGCGGGACACAACGGGAAAAACTGTTTTTT.